Sequencing of this T cell receptor (beta chain) was carried out in a study of T cell responses to AZD1222 COVID-19 vaccine. Background on the study: Investigators merged groups given second doses at roughly 4 or roughly 12 weeks. Study-level findings and limits: Sampling that yielded the repertoires occurred only after the peak T cell response. Only a handful of AZD1222 recipients were seropositive at baseline.

With 5 bases removed from V and 1 base from J, the gap between germline ends came to 11 bases. The CDR3 spans 15 residues. Germline-derived CDR1 and CDR2 are SGHNT and YENEEA. To note about this clone: Its antigen is not identified.

Repertoires were generated with immunoSEQ multiplex PCR, while TCRdb's copy carries only in-frame clones and drops some. The top ten hold 1.5% to 2% of the sample, which has 120,000 or so clones, approximately 83% seen once. The sample consisted of peripheral blood, taken on day 0 of AZD1222 vaccination. This clonotype was sampled from an adult in good health. The rearrangement joins TRBV11-3 to TRBJ2-2; D is possibly TRBD1 (6 bases). In nucleotides, the CDR3 is TGTGCCAGCAGCCCGCGGACAGTGAACACCGGGGAGCTGTTTTTT. This encodes CASSPRTVNTGELFF.